The 20 T cell receptor beta chains below come from one sample, sequenced in a study of T cell repertoires and Cas9 in healthy adults. The assay was immunoSEQ multiplex PCR, and TCRdb's table has in-frame clones only and misses some. The sample comprises about 22,000 clones, about 89% of which are singletons, and roughly 1.5% rests with the top ten. The sequencing input was CD4+ effector T cells (CD127+, CD25-, CD137-, CD154-) from PBMCs; culture status not recorded. All receptors come from a human donor in good health.

The chain joins TRBV2 to TRBJ1-4; 8 bases are a match to TRBD1. Germline CDR1 SNHLY, CDR2 FYNNEI. Unmatched junction bases numbered 5, after V lost 6 bases and J lost 8 bases. This CDR3 is built from 13 residues. The CDR3 sequence is CASRGTGKEKLFF. In DNA, the CDR3 is TGTGCCAGCAGAGGGACAGGAAAAGAAAAACTGTTTTTT.

The V and J genes are TRBV2 and TRBJ1-3; D unclear. Germline assignment: CDR1 SNHLY and CDR2 FYNNEI. Trimming left V 4 bases short and J 1 base short, with 11 bases between. The CDR3 spans 15 residues. The CDR3 DNA sequence: TGTGCCAGCAGTGCTAATATGGGTTCTGGAAACACCATATATTTT. Translation gives CASSANMGSGNTIYF.

J is TRBJ1-2 and V is TRBV10-3; no reliable D call. Germline loops: CDR1 ENHRY, CDR2 SYGVKD. Trimming took 3 bases from V and 6 from J, leaving 14 bases between them. The CDR3 spans 14 residues. The CDR3 sequence: CAISEGGLSDGYTF. In DNA form, the CDR3 reads TGTGCCATCAGTGAAGGCGGCCTATCCGATGGCTACACCTTC.

The J gene is TRBJ2-3, the V gene TRBV6-5, with 9 bases fitting TRBD2. After removal of 8 bases from V and 4 bases from J, the junction contained 7 bases not matched to a gene. Germline V gene lookup returns CDR1 MNHEY and CDR2 SVGAGI. The CDR3 has 14 amino acids. In DNA form, the CDR3 reads TGTGCCAGCGTGGCGGGAGGGATAGCAGATACGCAGTATTTT. Translation gives CASVAGGIADTQYF.

The J gene is TRBJ2-7, the V gene TRBV6-5; 9 nucleotides align to TRBD1. The CDR3 is 14 residues long. The germline CDR1 and CDR2 sequences are MNHEY and SVGAGI. V was pared by 2 bases and J by 3 bases, with 2 bases of the junction left unmatched. CDR3 region: CASSYGTGIYEQYF. Written as DNA, the CDR3 is TGTGCCAGCAGTTACGGGACAGGGATCTACGAGCAGTACTTC.

V gene TRBV15 combines with J gene TRBJ1-1; D gene unclear. V was clipped by 0 bases and J by 0 bases, with 8 bases between them. CDR1 and CDR2 (germline): LNHNV, YYDKDF (reference sequence). The CDR3 is 15 amino acids. The DNA of the CDR3 is TGTGCCACCAGCAGAGATCGGCAGCTGAACACTGAAGCTTTCTTT. It is translated as CATSRDRQLNTEAFF. Combining the CDR3 with reference TRBV15 and TRBJ1-1 gives the whole variable domain DAMVIQNPRYQVTQFGKPVTLSCSQTLNHNVMYWYQQKSSQAPKLLFHYYDKDFNNEADTPDNFQSRRPNTSFCFLDIRSPGLGDTAMYLCATSRDRQLNTEAFFGQGTRLTVV.

In DNA, the CDR3 is TGTGCCAGCAGCTCCTGGGTTGAAGCTTTCTTT. Amino acid sequence: CASSSWVEAFF. The gene calls are TRBV5-4 and TRBJ1-1; D unresolved. V dropped 3 bases and J dropped 7 bases, with 7 bases sitting between them. The CDR3 is 11 amino acids. Per the germline V gene, CDR1 is SGHNT and CDR2 is YYREEE (reference sequence).

This chain links TRBV5-1 with TRBJ1-1, with D possibly TRBD1 on 6 matching bases. Trimming cost V 4 bases and J 1 base, with 8 bases left between them. Germline V gene sequence: CDR1 SGHRS, CDR2 YFSETQ. The CDR3 is made up of 13 amino acids. The CDR3 is CASSGGSNTEAFF. The CDR3 bases are TGCGCCAGCAGCGGGGGCTCGAACACTGAAGCTTTCTTT. The whole variable domain, remainder taken from reference TRBV5-1 and TRBJ1-1, is KAGVTQTPRYLIKTRGQQVTLSCSPISGHRSVSWYQQTPGQGLQFLFEYFSETQRNKGNFPGRFSGRQFSNSRSEMNVSTLELGDSALYLCASSGGSNTEAFFGQGTRLTVV.

This chain joins TRBV7-9 and TRBJ1-1, with 10 bases identical to TRBD1. V shed 5 bases and J 6 bases; nucleotides not matched to a gene: 6. CDR3 length equals 14 residues. Germline values: CDR1 SEHNR, CDR2 FQNEAQ (reference sequence). CDR3 loop: CASSRDRGYSEAFF. CDR3 coding DNA: TGTGCCAGCAGCAGGGACAGGGGTTACTCTGAAGCTTTCTTT.

This chain joins TRBV6-5 and TRBJ2-6; no clear D. The germline V gene encodes CDR1 MNHEY and CDR2 SVGAGI. The CDR3 runs to 14 residues. Trimming removed 6 bases from V and 0 bases from J, with 6 bases in between. The CDR3: CASRSPSGANVLTF. CDR3 coding DNA: TGTGCCAGCAGATCTCCCTCTGGGGCCAACGTCCTGACTTTC.

This chain connects TRBV7-2 to TRBJ1-4; D remains unclear. Germline V gene data show CDR1 as SGHTA and CDR2 as FQGNSA. There are 15 residues in the CDR3. Trimming removed 6 bases at V and 5 bases at J, with 16 bases between. CDR3 bases: TGTGCCAGCAGTTCCACCCAGGCGGGAAATGAAAAACTGTTTTTT. Protein product: CASSSTQAGNEKLFF.

V usage is TRBV6-1 and J usage is TRBJ2-7; 9 positions agree with TRBD2. The CDR3 totals 14 residues. CDR1 and CDR2 from the germline V gene are MNHNS and SASEGT. V was clipped by 5 bases and J by 6 bases; unmatched bases: 8. DNA of the CDR3: TGTGCCAGCAGTTCCTTAGCGGGAGCAACCGAGCAGTACTTC. Translating it yields CASSSLAGATEQYF.

This chain joins TRBV29-1 and TRBJ1-2; D gene unclear. The ends were cut back, 7 bases at V and 4 bases at J, with 13 bases in the middle. Germline assignment: CDR1 SQVTM and CDR2 ANQGSEA. This CDR3 is built from 12 residues. As DNA, the CDR3 is TGCAGCGCCTACAGTTCACCCTATGGCTACACCTTC. Translated: CSAYSSPYGYTF.

The CDR3 loop reads CASRGGGSSDTQYF. CDR3 nucleotide sequence: TGTGCCAGCCGAGGGGGGGGCTCGTCAGATACGCAGTATTTT. The chain uses TRBV5-8 and TRBJ2-3; tentatively, D is TRBD2 (7 bases). CDR3 length: 14 amino acids. V was clipped by 7 bases and J by 4 bases, with 16 bases between them. The germline V gene encodes CDR1 SGHTS and CDR2 YDEGEE.

V is TRBV7-9 and J is TRBJ2-4; 7 bases match TRBD1. Germline V gene sequence: CDR1 SEHNR, CDR2 FQNEAQ (reference sequence). Losses at the gene ends were 5 bases for V and 3 bases for J; bases not matched to a gene: 7. This CDR3 contains 15 residues. The CDR3 reads CASSPDRVGKNIQYF. The CDR3 DNA sequence: TGTGCCAGCAGCCCAGACAGGGTCGGCAAAAACATTCAGTACTTC. Full variable domain (missing parts from reference TRBV7-9 and TRBJ2-4): DTGVSQNPRHKITKRGQNVTFRCDPISEHNRLYWYRQTLGQGPEFLTYFQNEAQLEKSRLLSDRFSAERPKGSFSTLEIQRTEQGDSAMYLCASSPDRVGKNIQYFGAGTRLSVL.

This clone has only a few counts. This rearrangement joins TRBV10-1 to TRBJ1-2; maybe TRBD1 (5 bases). The CDR3 length is 17 residues. In germline, CDR1 is WNHNN, CDR2 SYGVQD (reference sequence). V was clipped by 6 bases and J by 1 base, with 21 bases between them. The CDR3 reads CASSGHLINPLNYGYTF. The DNA for the CDR3 is TGCGCCAGCAGCGGACACTTGATAAACCCCCTTAACTATGGCTACACCTTC.

J is TRBJ1-1 and V is TRBV6-5; no definite D call. The V gene lost 0 bases and the J gene lost 7 bases, with 6 bases spanning the gap. Germline-derived CDR1 and CDR2 are MNHEY and SVGAGI. CDR3 length: 12 amino acids. CDR3 DNA sequence: TGTGCCAGCAGTTACTCCCCGGGTGAAGCTTTCTTT. Translated: CASSYSPGEAFF.

The chain joins TRBV6-1 to TRBJ1-5; D is perhaps TRBD1 (5 bases). V shed 6 bases and J shed 3 bases, with 12 bases lying between them. CDR3 length: 14 amino acids. Germline lookup yields CDR1 MNHNS and CDR2 SASEGT. The CDR3 nucleotides read TGTGCCAGCAGGAGAGGACAAACCAATCAGCCCCAGCATTTT. Its protein product is CASRRGQTNQPQHF.

The V and J genes are TRBV27 and TRBJ2-7; 7 bases map to TRBD2. Trimming at V came to 5 bases and at J to 0 bases, leaving 13 bases not matched to a gene. The germline CDR1 and CDR2 sequences are MNHEY and SMNVEV (reference sequence). The length of the CDR3 is 17 residues. Written as DNA, the CDR3 is TGTGCCAGCAGTCGCCATATCCGTCGCGGGAGCTCCTACGAGCAGTACTTC. Translation: CASSRHIRRGSSYEQYF.

J is TRBJ2-7 and V is TRBV4-3, with TRBD2 matching over 14 bases. This CDR3 is built from 19 residues. Germline V gene data show CDR1 as LGHNA and CDR2 as YSLEER. Trimming cost V 0 bases and J 3 bases; bases outside gene matches: 10. CDR3 coding DNA: TGCGCCAGCAGCCAAGAGGGAGGGTGGGGACTAGCGGGAGACTACGAGCAGTACTTC. Its protein product is CASSQEGGWGLAGDYEQYF.